Given below is one T cell receptor (beta chain) in context. This sample stems from a study of response to subunit inactivated influenza vaccine. This CDR3 comprises 17 residues. Per the germline V gene, CDR1 is SGHAT and CDR2 is FQNNGV. V lost 0 bases, J lost 4 bases, and 8 bases stayed unmatched. Each CDR3 protein gets one entry after TCRdb re-called the RT-PCR reads with MiXCR. The sample lists 550,000 to 800,000 distinct CDR3 sequences, more than 11% occurring once. The TCR comes from a man over 45 who received an inactivated influenza vaccine. The chain is built from TRBV11-2 and TRBJ2-5, with 10 positions matching TRBD2. Sequenced material: PBMCs from blood, taken 14 days before vaccination. CDR3 DNA sequence: TGTGCCAGCAGCTTAGAGACTAGCGGGTCTCTCCGAGAGACCCAGTACTTC. This encodes CASSLETSGSLRETQYF. Together with reference TRBV11-2 and TRBJ2-5, the CDR3 gives the full variable domain: EAGVAQSPRYKIIEKRQSVAFWCNPISGHATLYWYQQILGQGPKLLIQFQNNGVVDDSQLPKDRFSAERLKGVDSTLKIQPAKLEDSAVYLCASSLETSGSLRETQYFGPGTRLLVL.